A single sample is the source of the 8 T cell receptor beta chains below, sequenced in a study of early stage breast cancer tumors. Libraries were prepared by immunoSEQ multiplex PCR; TCRdb keeps only in-frame clonotypes and omits some of them. The repertoire holds about 5,000 clones, with about 70% as singletons. The sequenced sample consisted of normal breast tissue next to the tumor. These receptors all stem from a person in their sixties or seventies with breast cancer.

The CDR3 loop reads CASSPGQGRAANTGELFF. The CDR3 bases are TGTGCCAGCAGTCCGGGACAGGGGCGAGCTGCGAACACCGGGGAGCTGTTTTTT. The chain is built from TRBV28 and TRBJ2-2; 10 nucleotides match TRBD1. V trimming: 5 bases; J trimming: 0 bases; junction bases outside the gene matches: 9. The CDR3 sequence is 18 residues long. Germline V CDR1 and CDR2: MDHEN, SYDVKM.

CDR3 sequence: CASSTRRDGKLFF. In DNA form, the CDR3 reads TGTGCCAGCAGCACTCGCCGGGACGGAAAACTGTTTTTT. The chain couples TRBV21-1 to TRBJ1-4. TRBV21-1 is assigned pseudogene status. CDR3 length: 13 residues.

This chain joins TRBV5-1 and TRBJ1-2; D unclear. Looked up from germline, CDR1 is SGHRS and CDR2 is YFSETQ. V was cut by 0 bases and J by 4 bases, with 7 bases left in between. CDR3 size: 13 residues. The CDR3 protein is CASSLEGPYGYTF. The CDR3 nucleotides are TGCGCCAGCAGCTTGGAAGGTCCCTATGGCTACACCTTC.

The J gene is TRBJ2-7, the V gene TRBV6-1; 8 positions match TRBD1. V lost 7 bases, J lost 5 bases, and 7 bases stayed unmatched. The germline gives CDR1 MNHNS, CDR2 SASEGT. The CDR3 has 13 residues. CDR3 DNA sequence: TGTGCCAGCACGACAGGGGTTCTTAACGAGCAGTACTTC. It encodes CASTTGVLNEQYF.

This clone is large within its sample. The genes are TRBV5-5 and TRBJ1-6; perhaps TRBD1 as D (5 bases). There are 16 residues in the CDR3. V dropped 4 bases and J dropped 0 bases, with 11 bases sitting between them. CDR1 is SGHKS and CDR2 is YYEKEE in the germline V gene (reference sequence). CDR3 loop: CASSPYRRSYNSPLHF. The CDR3 nucleotides are TGTGCCAGCAGCCCATACAGGCGCTCCTATAATTCACCCCTCCACTTT.

CDR3 region: CASIRNTEAFF. The CDR3, as DNA: TGTGCCTCCATCAGAAACACTGAAGCTTTCTTT. J is TRBJ1-1 and V is TRBV30, with D unresolved. The CDR3 runs to 11 residues. V was trimmed by 7 bases and J by 2 bases, leaving 8 bases between them. Germline V lookup: CDR1 GTSNPN, CDR2 SVGIG (reference sequence).

The chain links TRBV6-4 to TRBJ2-7, with D perhaps being TRBD1 or TRBD2 (5 bases each). CDR3 size: 19 residues. The germline V gene has CDR1 MRHNA and CDR2 SNTAGT. V dropped 2 bases and J dropped 2 bases, with 25 bases sitting between them. As DNA, the CDR3 is TGTGCCAGCAGTGACCCGAGAGGGACGGCACGGCAGAAGACCTACGAGCAGTACTTC. It specifies CASSDPRGTARQKTYEQYF.

This clone has only a few counts. V is TRBV6-1 and J is TRBJ2-5; D might be TRBD2 (6 bases). This CDR3 region has 14 residues. Germline CDR1 is MNHNS and CDR2 is SASEGT. V dropped 3 bases and J dropped 4 bases, with 12 bases sitting between them. CDR3 sequence (DNA): TGTGCCAGCAGTGATGGTCGGGGGACAGAGACCCAGTACTTC. Translating it yields CASSDGRGTETQYF.